What follows are 24 T cell receptor beta chains derived from one specimen sequenced in a study of preoperative IRX-2 immunotherapy in early breast cancer (dated by TCRdb to the late 2010s). Per the publication, the treatment or condition label means: preoperative locoregional IRX-2 cytokine immunotherapy. The receptor library was made with the immunoSEQ multiplex PCR assay. Held by TCRdb, this immuneACCESS table contains in-frame sequences only and omits some clones. Under half of the omission traces to an unresolved V gene where checked; the cause of the rest is unknown. The sample contains tens of thousands of clones, 70% to 90% of them found a single time. The ten most abundant clones make up less than 1.5% of the sample. The sample here was lymph node tissue, taken after IRX-2 immunotherapy. The source is a human donor with breast cancer.

A note on this clone: Additional DNA sequences in this sample encode the identical CDR3. The chain employs TRBV6-8 and TRBJ1-5; possibly TRBD1 for D (6 bases). Trimming cost V 0 bases and J 4 bases, with 7 bases left between them. The germline V gene has CDR1 MNHGY and CDR2 SAAAGT. The CDR3 totals 14 residues. DNA for the CDR3: TGTGCCAGCAGTTACTCAGGGGGGAATCAGCCCCAGCATTTT. This encodes CASSYSGGNQPQHF.

This chain joins TRBV28 and TRBJ2-1; D is undetermined. CDR3 size: 12 residues. Germline V gene lookup returns CDR1 MDHEN and CDR2 SYDVKM. Trimming shortened V by 7 bases and J by 6 bases, and 10 bases separated the two germline ends. Here the CDR3 DNA reads TGTGCCAGCACCGCGGCCTCCAATGAGCAGTTCTTC. It codes for CASTAASNEQFF.

The V and J genes are TRBV14 and TRBJ2-7; D possibly corresponds to TRBD1 (6 bases). The germline V gene encodes CDR1 SGHDN and CDR2 FVKESK. With 2 bases removed from V and 4 bases from J, the gap between germline ends came to 21 bases. The CDR3 covers 17 residues. CDR3 DNA: TGTGCCAGCAGCCAATTCGGTTGGGGTGAAAGGGGGTACGAGCAGTACTTC. Residues: CASSQFGWGERGYEQYF.

Only a few counts were recorded for this clone. The chain has TRBV6-8 and TRBJ2-1; maybe TRBD1 (6 bases). V lost 5 bases, J lost 0 bases, and 11 bases lay in between. Looked up from germline, CDR1 is MNHGY and CDR2 is SAAAGT. The CDR3 length is 15 residues. CDR3: CASSDDRSSYNEQFF. DNA of the CDR3: TGTGCCAGCAGTGACGACAGGAGCTCCTACAATGAGCAGTTCTTC.

The chain joins TRBV28 to TRBJ1-2, with 8 positions matching TRBD1. Per germline, CDR1 MDHEN and CDR2 SYDVKM. This CDR3 has 15 residues. V trimming: 5 bases; J trimming: 3 bases; junction bases outside the gene matches: 8. The CDR3, as DNA: TGTGCCAGCAGTCTCCGGGACAGGCATTACTATGGCTACACCTTC. Protein product: CASSLRDRHYYGYTF.

The J gene is TRBJ2-2, the V gene TRBV19; tentative D call: TRBD2 (6 bases). V lost 6 bases to trimming and J lost 1 base, with 9 bases between them. Looked up from germline, CDR1 is LNHDA and CDR2 is SQIVND (reference sequence). CDR3 size: 14 residues. The CDR3 DNA sequence: TGTGCCAGTAGCCTGGGACTGAACACCGGGGAGCTGTTTTTT. Protein sequence: CASSLGLNTGELFF.

The chain carries TRBV12-5 and TRBJ1-1; TRBD1 agrees at 8 bases. Germline lookup yields CDR1 LGHNT and CDR2 FRNRAP. The CDR3 totals 13 residues. The CDR3 DNA reads as TGTGCCATTGTGGACAGGGCTAACACTGAAGCTTTCTTT. Residues: CAIVDRANTEAFF.

Comments on this clone: One junction end does not reproduce the germline sequence, and a read error may be involved. The V call is TRBV15, the J call TRBJ2-2, with 8 bases matching TRBD1. Germline V CDR1 and CDR2: LNHNV, YYDKDF (reference sequence). The CDR3 is made up of 17 amino acids. Here the CDR3 DNA reads TGTGCCAGCAGCTTGATCACAGGGGGATTAGACACCGGGGAGCTGTTTTTT. Translated, it gives CASSLITGGLDTGELFF.

The chain carries TRBV28 and TRBJ2-2; the D call may be TRBD1 or TRBD2 (5 bases each). Deletions cut 4 bases from V and 6 bases from J, with 18 bases between. This CDR3 region has 16 residues. Per the germline V gene, CDR1 is MDHEN and CDR2 is SYDVKM. As DNA, the CDR3 is TGTGCCAGCAGTTCCCCAGGAGGACAAAGGGCCGGGGAGCTGTTTTTT. It yields the protein CASSSPGGQRAGELFF.

This clone was counted a few times. The rearrangement links TRBV14 to TRBJ1-4; the D gene is possibly TRBD1 (6 bases). Germline lookup yields CDR1 SGHDN and CDR2 FVKESK. The CDR3 extends over 14 amino acids. V dropped 5 bases and J dropped 10 bases, with 17 bases sitting between them. The CDR3 sequence: CASSGDTQTGKLFF. In DNA form, the CDR3 reads TGTGCCAGCAGCGGGGACACACAAACGGGAAAACTGTTTTTT.

V usage is TRBV11-3 and J usage is TRBJ2-1, with 10 nucleotides matching TRBD1. The trim removed 5 bases at V and 0 bases at J, leaving 4 bases unmatched. The germline CDR1 and CDR2 sequences are SGHNT and YENEEA. The CDR3 sequence is 16 residues long. The CDR3 DNA reads as TGTGCCAGCAGCGAGGGACAGGGGTCCTCCTACAATGAGCAGTTCTTC. Amino acids: CASSEGQGSSYNEQFF.

The genes are TRBV19 and TRBJ1-4; unclear D gene. CDR3 length: 15 amino acids. Germline V lookup: CDR1 LNHDA, CDR2 SQIVND (reference sequence). V was pared by 5 bases and J by 0 bases, with 10 bases between. In DNA form, the CDR3 reads TGTGCCAGTAGTTCCGACACCGCAACTAATGAAAAACTGTTTTTT. This sequence encodes CASSSDTATNEKLFF.

The chain combines TRBV6-8 with TRBJ1-2; 9 nucleotides align to TRBD1. Germline values: CDR1 MNHGY, CDR2 SAAAGT. The CDR3 has 15 residues. V lost 7 bases and J lost 3; bases outside the gene matches: 9. The DNA for the CDR3 is TGTGCCAGCACCGAACCGGGACAGGGTGACTATGGCTACACCTTC. Protein product: CASTEPGQGDYGYTF.

The gene calls are TRBV11-3 and TRBJ1-4, with TRBD1 matching over 8 bases. V lost 4 bases to trimming and J lost 8 bases; unmatched junction nucleotides: 6. In germline, CDR1 is SGHNT, CDR2 YENEEA. This CDR3 region has 14 residues. In nucleotides, the CDR3 is TGTGCCAGCAGCTCTGACAGGGGAAGAGAAAAACTGTTTTTT. Amino acid sequence: CASSSDRGREKLFF.

This clone was recorded once. The V gene is TRBV29-1, the J gene TRBJ1-3; 7 positions match TRBD1. The length of the CDR3 is 14 residues. Germline lookup yields CDR1 SQVTM and CDR2 ANQGSEA. J gave up 4 bases and V 4 bases, and 7 bases lay outside the gene matches. This CDR3 is CSVGLTGSGNTIYF. The CDR3 DNA follows: TGCAGCGTTGGGCTGACAGGGTCCGGAAACACCATATATTTT.

V gene TRBV6-8 combines with J gene TRBJ2-7; the D call may be TRBD1 or TRBD2 (5 bases each). Germline V CDR1 and CDR2: MNHGY, SAAAGT. This CDR3 is built from 14 residues. Trimming removed 10 bases at V and 1 base at J, with 17 bases between. The CDR3 here is CAINRGTGSYEQYF. The DNA for the CDR3 is TGTGCCATCAATAGAGGGACCGGGTCCTACGAGCAGTACTTC.

The chain is built from TRBV28 and TRBJ1-5; D gene uncertain. The CDR3 loop spans 15 amino acids. In germline, CDR1 is MDHEN, CDR2 SYDVKM. V lost 5 bases to trimming and J lost 4 bases, with 15 bases between them. The CDR3 bases are TGTGCCAGCAGTATGCCGGGCCGCCAAAATCAGCCCCAGCATTTT. Protein product: CASSMPGRQNQPQHF. The full variable domain, with the rest looked up from reference TRBV28 and TRBJ1-5, is DVKVTQSSRYLVKRTGEKVFLECVQDMDHENMFWYRQDPGLGLRLIYFSYDVKMKEKGDIPEGYSVSREKKERFSLILESASTNQTSMYLCASSMPGRQNQPQHFGDGTRLSIL.

This chain uses TRBV19 with TRBJ2-5; 8 positions match TRBD2. The germline gives CDR1 LNHDA, CDR2 SQIVND (reference sequence). With 7 bases clipped from V and 5 bases from J, the junction kept 6 bases outside the gene matches. The CDR3 contains 13 residues. The CDR3 here is CASTGGGRETQYF. The CDR3 DNA reads TGTGCCAGTACCGGGGGGGGAAGGGAGACCCAGTACTTC.

This chain connects TRBV19 to TRBJ1-5, with 10 bases aligning to TRBD1. The CDR3 consists of 15 residues. The V gene's germline CDR1 is LNHDA and CDR2 SQIVND (reference sequence). V was pared by 5 bases and J by 4 bases, with 5 bases of the junction left unmatched. CDR3 in amino acids: CASSLEGQGNQPQHF. DNA of the CDR3: TGTGCCAGTAGTTTGGAGGGACAGGGGAATCAGCCCCAGCATTTT. Looking up the rest from reference TRBV19 and TRBJ1-5 gives the full variable domain: DGGITQSPKYLFRKEGQNVTLSCEQNLNHDAMYWYRQDPGQGLRLIYYSQIVNDFQKGDIAEGYSVSREKKESFPLTVTSAQKNPTAFYLCASSLEGQGNQPQHFGDGTRLSIL.

The chain joins TRBV6-8 to TRBJ2-7; D may match TRBD1 or TRBD2 (5 bases each). Germline V lookup: CDR1 MNHGY, CDR2 SAAAGT. Trimming removed 0 bases from V and 7 bases from J, with 13 bases in between. This CDR3 has 14 residues. CDR3: CASSYSVGAGEQYF. In DNA form, the CDR3 reads TGTGCCAGCAGTTACTCGGTGGGAGCAGGGGAGCAGTACTTC.

V gene TRBV6-8 combines with J gene TRBJ2-7; D is unresolved. Per the germline V gene, CDR1 is MNHGY and CDR2 is SAAAGT. The CDR3 is 13 amino acids. The V end lost 6 bases, the J end lost 0 bases, and 9 bases lay between the germline ends. The CDR3 reads CASSVSSSYEQYV. The CDR3 DNA follows: TGTGCCAGCAGCGTTTCCAGCTCCTACGAGCAGTACGTC.

This chain joins TRBV19 and TRBJ2-3, with 7 bases identical to TRBD1. Germline lookup yields CDR1 LNHDA and CDR2 SQIVND (reference sequence). After removal of 6 bases from V and 3 bases from J, the junction contained 9 bases not matched to a gene. The CDR3 loop spans 15 amino acids. The CDR3 sequence is CASRPYLTGTDTQYF. CDR3 bases: TGTGCCAGTAGGCCCTACTTGACAGGGACAGATACGCAGTATTTT.

This sequence joins TRBV19 and TRBJ1-5; maybe TRBD1 (5 bases). Germline CDR1 is LNHDA and CDR2 is SQIVND (reference sequence). The CDR3 totals 15 residues. V lost 6 bases, J lost 6 bases, and 18 bases lay in between. The CDR3 DNA sequence: TGTGCCAGTAGGCAAACGGGGGTGGTGGGTCAGCCCCAGCATTTT. Protein: CASRQTGVVGQPQHF.

The V call is TRBV10-2, the J call TRBJ1-2, with 8 bases identical to TRBD1. The CDR3 consists of 14 residues. Looked up from germline, CDR1 is WSHSY and CDR2 is SAAADI. J gave up 2 bases and V 7 bases, and 6 bases lay outside the gene matches. The CDR3 region is CASTFGQGNYGYTF. CDR3 nucleotide sequence: TGCGCCAGCACCTTTGGACAGGGAAACTATGGCTACACCTTC.